The clone carrying this T cell receptor (beta chain) was observed a handful of times. Its antigen is unidentified. The CDR3 contains 12 residues. The germline V gene encodes CDR1 DFQATT and CDR2 SNEGSKA (reference sequence). Trimming cost V 4 bases and J 5 bases, with 11 bases left between them. TCRdb re-called the 5' RACE reads through MiXCR, storing one row per CDR3 protein. The repertoire consists of around 770,000 distinct CDR3 sequences, with roughly 19% occurring once and the leading ten covering under 20%. This sample is part of a study of CD8 T cells in ankylosing spondylitis. Regarding the study as a whole: Reactive arthritis synovial fluid and blood previously showed some of these motif variants. What seemed typical of ankylosing spondylitis blood was a TCR beta motif built from eight highly homologous variants.

The sequenced sample consisted of blood, either unsorted or a sorted T cell fraction (not recorded which). The source is a male donor with ankylosing spondylitis. The V call is TRBV20-1, the J call TRBJ2-5; D is uncertain. The CDR3 bases are TGCAGTGCTATTAGATCGCTGGAGACCCAGTACTTC. The encoded protein is CSAIRSLETQYF.